Listed below are T cell receptor beta chains from one sample, sequenced in a study of cytomegalovirus exposure and HLA in healthy donors. Using immunoSEQ multiplex PCR, the repertoire was profiled, and TCRdb retains in-frame clones only, with some absent. Of roughly 200,000 clones listed, over 70% were seen once; the top ten hold 2.7%. The sequenced sample was PBMCs. Receptors originate from a woman in her fifties or sixties in good health and CMV-seropositive. Both conserved end residues are part of each CDR3. D genes are given only for firm matches. The size field is filled for only some rows; it gives once, few, many or a size class.

clone_size j_call d_call v_call cdr3_nt cdr3_aa
- TRBJ2-1 - TRBV27 TGTGCCAGCAGCATCCCCGGGACTGTCACGGAGAATGAGCAGTTCTTC CASSIPGTVTENEQFF
- TRBJ1-2 TRBD1 TRBV7-2 TGTGCCAGCAGCTTAGGACAGGGGGCGGCGAACTATGGCTACACCTTC CASSLGQGAANYGYTF
- TRBJ1-5 - TRBV7-9 TGTGCCAGCAGCTGGGAGAGTCAGCCCCAGCATTTT CASSWESQPQHF
- TRBJ1-1 TRBD1 TRBV5-1 TGCGCCAGCAGCACCGGGACAGGGGGCACTGAAGCTTTCTTT CASSTGTGGTEAFF
- TRBJ2-3 - TRBV9 TGTGCCAGCAGCGTAGCGGGAGCTACAGATACGCAGTATTTT CASSVAGATDTQYF
- TRBJ1-6 - TRBV21-1 TGTGCCAGCAAAACGGAGGCCCTCCGGGTCCTCCACTTT CASKTEALRVLHF
- TRBJ2-7 TRBD2 TRBV5-1 TGCGCCAGCAGCTTGGAAACTAGCGGGAGGGTAAGCTTC CASSLETSGRVSF
- TRBJ1-5 TRBD1 TRBV6-1 TGTGCCAGCAGTGTAACAGGGGATCAGCCCCAGCATTTT CASSVTGDQPQHF
few TRBJ1-1 - TRBV4-2 TGTGCCAGCAGCCAAGACCCAGTAAACACTGAAGCTTTCTTT CASSQDPVNTEAFF
- TRBJ1-3 - TRBV6-6 TGTGCCAGCCTCACCACAGGTGGAGGAAACACCATATATTTT CASLTTGGGNTIYF
few TRBJ2-7 TRBD1 TRBV6-5 TGTGCCAGCAGCTCGACAGGGGGAGCACCCTACGAGCAGTACTTC CASSSTGGAPYEQYF
- TRBJ2-7 - TRBV6-5 TGTGCCAGCAGTTACGGGGGGGCCCAGAGAGACTACGAGCAGTACTTC CASSYGGAQRDYEQYF
- TRBJ1-2 TRBD1 TRBV5-1 TGCGCCAGCAGCCTCGCCTCGACAGGGAACTATGGCTACACCTTC CASSLASTGNYGYTF
- TRBJ2-7 - TRBV5-1 TGCGCCAGCAGCTTGGGCAGGGCCGAGGACGAGCAGTACTTC CASSLGRAEDEQYF
- TRBJ2-7 - TRBV6-1 TGTGCCAGCAGTTACTACGAGCAGTACTTC CASSYYEQYF
- TRBJ2-6 - TRBV5-1 TGCGCCAGCAGCTTGGGGACACCGAACGTCCTGACTTTC CASSLGTPNVLTF
- TRBJ2-1 TRBD1 TRBV5-1 TGCGCCAGCAGCTTGGGGGACAGCCCGGGTAAAGGGCAGTTCTTC CASSLGDSPGKGQFF
- TRBJ2-1 TRBD2 TRBV6-6 TGTGCCAGCGGGGGAACGGGGGGGCCCTACAATGAGCAGTTCTTC CASGGTGGPYNEQFF
- TRBJ1-2 - TRBV5-1 TGCGCCAGCAGCTTGTTCGGTGGAGGTGATAACTATGGCTACACCTTC CASSLFGGGDNYGYTF
- TRBJ2-7 TRBD2 TRBV10-3 TGTGCCATCAGTGAAGGGACTAGCTTCTACGAGCAGTACTTC CAISEGTSFYEQYF
- TRBJ1-2 - TRBV11-2 TGTGCCAGCAGCCCTATGAGGGGGAACTATGGCTACACCTTC CASSPMRGNYGYTF
- TRBJ1-2 TRBD1 TRBV2 TGTGCCAGCAGCATGGGACAGGCGTACGGCTACACCTTC CASSMGQAYGYTF
- TRBJ2-7 - TRBV6-4 TGTGCCAGCAAGACTCGGTACGACTCCTACGAGCAGTACTTC CASKTRYDSYEQYF
- TRBJ2-3 TRBD2 TRBV11-1 TGTGCCAGCAGCTTAGAGCGGGGGGCTCACACAGATACGCAGTATTTT CASSLERGAHTDTQYF
- TRBJ2-2 TRBD1 TRBV5-1 TGCGCCAGCAGCGAAAACAGGGGTATGGACGGGGAGCTGTTTTTT CASSENRGMDGELFF
- TRBJ1-1 - TRBV6-1 TGTGCCAGCAGTGAAGCCTCACAGGGACATCAGGCTTTCTTT CASSEASQGHQAFF
once TRBJ2-6 - TRBV9 TGTGCCAGCAGCCCAACCAGGGCCGGGGCCAACGTCCTGACTTTC CASSPTRAGANVLTF
- TRBJ2-5 - TRBV2 TGTGCCAGCAGTGAGTTCCTAGCACAAGAGACCCAGTACTTC CASSEFLAQETQYF